This passage covers 16 T cell receptor beta chains from one sample sequenced in a study of vaccination and CD4 T cells after COVID-19. With the Oncomine TCR Beta short-read assay, DNA from cultured CD4+ T cells was sequenced. TCRdb ran MiXCR on the PCR reads and lists one entry per CDR3 protein. The sample lists 15,000 to 20,000 distinct CDR3 sequences, 42% occurring once. Treatment denoted: roughly 11-day PBMC culture with coronavirus spike peptide pools or control peptides (ViraFEST assay). The antigens for these receptors are not known. Sequenced material: CD4+ T cells from blood, cultured in vitro, taken before SARS-CoV-2 vaccination. Every receptor here comes from a human donor who received a COVID-19 vaccine.

With respect to this clonotype: One end of the junction does not line up with germline, which may come from a read error. The J gene is TRBJ1-6, the V gene TRBV7-3; 10 bases are shared with TRBD1. The germline V gene encodes CDR1 SGHTA and CDR2 FQGTGA. The CDR3 runs 15 residues. CDR3 sequence reads: CASSLGQGNNSPLHF. The DNA for the CDR3 is TGTGCCAGCAGCCTGGGACAGGGGAATAACTCACCCCTCCACTTT.

This clonotype was picked up a small number of times. This chain connects TRBV20-1 to TRBJ2-5; TRBD2 aligns across 8 bases. Unmatched junction bases numbered 4, after V lost 1 base and J lost 0 bases. Germline V gene data show CDR1 as DFQATT and CDR2 as SNEGSKA (reference sequence). The CDR3 contains 15 residues. The CDR3 protein is CSARVGSGDQETQYF. The CDR3 bases are TGCAGTGCTAGAGTCGGTAGCGGGGACCAAGAGACCCAGTACTTC.

The chain is built from TRBV10-3 and TRBJ2-3, with 9 nucleotides matching TRBD2. This CDR3 is built from 15 residues. J lost 3 bases, V lost 2 bases, and 3 bases had no gene match. Germline loops: CDR1 ENHRY, CDR2 SYGVKD. The chain's CDR3 is CAISEGLASTDTQYF. The CDR3 DNA is TGTGCCATCAGTGAGGGACTAGCGAGTACAGATACGCAGTATTTT.

The rearrangement links TRBV10-2 to TRBJ1-1, with a tentative D call TRBD1 (6 bases). Germline V lookup: CDR1 WSHSY, CDR2 SAAADI. Trimming took 6 bases from V and 3 from J, leaving 11 bases between them. The CDR3 runs 13 residues. The CDR3 sequence: CASRQGLDTEAFF. The CDR3 DNA sequence: TGCGCCAGCAGACAGGGTTTGGACACTGAAGCTTTCTTT.

This clonotype has just a few counts. The V gene is TRBV30, the J gene TRBJ2-3; D is unresolved. The CDR3 loop spans 11 amino acids. Trimming took 0 bases from V and 4 from J, leaving 2 bases between them. CDR1 and CDR2 from the germline V gene are GTSNPN and SVGIG (reference sequence). CDR3 amino acids: CAWSVPDTQYF. The CDR3 region has the DNA TGTGCCTGGAGTGTACCAGATACGCAGTATTTT.

The chain employs TRBV11-3 and TRBJ2-2, with a weak D call TRBD1 (5 bases). There are 13 residues in the CDR3. Germline V gene sequence: CDR1 SGHNT, CDR2 YENEEA. The V end lost 4 bases, the J end lost 5 bases, and 8 bases lay between the germline ends. CDR3 sequence reads: CASSSTVTGELFF. The CDR3 DNA reads TGTGCCAGCAGCTCGACAGTAACCGGGGAGCTGTTTTTT.

The rearrangement uses TRBV6-5 and TRBJ1-1; D not certain. Germline assignment: CDR1 MNHEY and CDR2 SVGAGI. Between the trimmed V and J ends, which lost 0 bases and 8 bases, there was a span of 10 bases. CDR3 size: 13 residues. The CDR3 DNA follows: TGTGCCAGCAGTTACTCGGCGGGTGTAGAAGCTTTCTTT. This sequence encodes CASSYSAGVEAFF.

The V and J genes are TRBV10-3 and TRBJ1-3; perhaps TRBD1 as D (5 bases). This CDR3 spans 15 amino acids. Germline V gene lookup returns CDR1 ENHRY and CDR2 SYGVKD. Trimming pared 6 bases from V and 0 bases from J, leaving 12 bases between. CDR3: CAIRRDGGSGNTIYF. The CDR3 DNA is TGTGCCATCAGACGGGACGGCGGCTCTGGAAACACCATATATTTT.

The rearrangement links TRBV7-9 to TRBJ1-1, with TRBD1 matching over 7 bases. This CDR3 comprises 15 residues. Trimming took 1 base from V and 3 from J; bases not matched to a gene: 5. Germline values: CDR1 SEHNR, CDR2 FQNEAQ (reference sequence). The CDR3 region has the DNA TGTGCCAGCAGCTTAGATCTCAGGGGGTACACTGAAGCTTTCTTT. This sequence encodes CASSLDLRGYTEAFF.

This clonotype was seen only once. The CDR3 sequence: CASSPFAGGDYGYTF. CDR3 coding DNA: TGTGCCAGCTCACCATTTGCAGGGGGCGACTATGGCTACACCTTC. The chain uses TRBV18 and TRBJ1-2, with 8 positions matching TRBD1. V lost 2 bases and J lost 3; bases outside the gene matches: 5. Per the germline V gene, CDR1 is KGHSH and CDR2 is LQKENI. This CDR3 spans 15 amino acids.

This rearrangement joins TRBV10-3 to TRBJ2-5; D could derive from TRBD1 or TRBD2 (6 bases each). The germline V and J ends were trimmed by 6 bases and 5 bases, with 10 bases remaining between them. The CDR3 covers 12 residues. Germline CDR1 ENHRY, CDR2 SYGVKD. The CDR3 DNA sequence: TGTGCCATCAGCACGGGGGCGGAGACCCAGTACTTC. This translates into CAISTGAETQYF.

The chain combines TRBV5-4 with TRBJ1-6; 10 bases match TRBD1. V was clipped by 4 bases and J by 9 bases; unmatched bases: 10. CDR1 SGHNT and CDR2 YYREEE come from the germline V gene (reference sequence). CDR3 length equals 16 residues. This chain's CDR3 is CASSRTGQGRASPLHF. In DNA form, the CDR3 reads TGTGCCAGCAGCAGAACGGGACAGGGGCGGGCTTCACCCCTCCACTTT.

The gene calls are TRBV12-3 or TRBV12-4 and TRBJ1-1; 7 positions match TRBD1. V was pared by 7 bases and J by 0 bases, with 5 bases of the junction left unmatched. The CDR3 sequence is 14 residues long. The CDR3 reads CASKGQGVNTEAFF. The CDR3 bases are TGTGCCAGCAAAGGGCAGGGGGTGAACACTGAAGCTTTCTTT.

The chain carries TRBV11-3 and TRBJ2-6; possible D gene TRBD2, 6 bases. The CDR3 consists of 17 residues. In germline, CDR1 is SGHNT, CDR2 YENEEA. V was pared by 3 bases and J by 4 bases, with 16 bases between. CDR3 in amino acids: CASSFGTAYGGANVLTF. The CDR3 DNA reads as TGTGCCAGCAGCTTCGGGACTGCCTATGGAGGGGCCAACGTCCTGACTTTC.

V gene TRBV6-5 combines with J gene TRBJ2-1; 10 bases align to TRBD2. Losses at the gene ends were 3 bases for V and 6 bases for J; bases not matched to a gene: 8. This CDR3 region has 16 residues. In germline, CDR1 is MNHEY, CDR2 SVGAGI. CDR3 sequence reads: CASSYRASGGTNEQFF. Here the CDR3 DNA reads TGTGCCAGCAGTTATAGAGCTAGCGGGGGAACCAATGAGCAGTTCTTC.

The rearrangement joins TRBV5-4 to TRBJ2-3; TRBD2 matches at 7 bases. V trimming: 0 bases; J trimming: 2 bases; junction bases outside the gene matches: 3. This CDR3 region has 15 residues. Germline lookup yields CDR1 SGHNT and CDR2 YYREEE (reference sequence). The CDR3 region is CASSLAGRVTDTQYF. CDR3 coding DNA: TGTGCCAGCAGCTTGGCGGGGAGGGTCACAGATACGCAGTATTTT.